This T cell receptor (beta chain) was sequenced during a study of post-analysis software for immune sequencing data. Overall study results and limits: A few TRBV segments appeared more often in patients than in controls, and TRBV5-6, TRBV5-1 and TRBV20-1 were among these.

The V gene lost 5 bases and the J gene lost 5 bases, with 13 bases spanning the gap. CDR3 length equals 14 residues. CDR1 is MNHNY and CDR2 is SVGAGI in the germline V gene (reference sequence). Many counts were recorded for this clonotype. Its cognate antigen is unknown. cDNA libraries for TCR beta contained unique molecular identifiers. TCRdb re-called the PCR reads through MiXCR, storing one row per CDR3 protein. The data contain 150,000 to 200,000 distinct CDR3 sequences, around 28% of them singletons. The V and J genes are TRBV6-6 and TRBJ2-1; tentative D call: TRBD2 (5 bases). The sample comprised blood. The receptor was derived from a girl aged 5 to 17 with multiple sclerosis. CDR3 sequence reads: CASSRGSSDNEQFF. The DNA for the CDR3 is TGTGCCAGCAGTCGCGGGTCTTCAGACAATGAGCAGTTCTTC.